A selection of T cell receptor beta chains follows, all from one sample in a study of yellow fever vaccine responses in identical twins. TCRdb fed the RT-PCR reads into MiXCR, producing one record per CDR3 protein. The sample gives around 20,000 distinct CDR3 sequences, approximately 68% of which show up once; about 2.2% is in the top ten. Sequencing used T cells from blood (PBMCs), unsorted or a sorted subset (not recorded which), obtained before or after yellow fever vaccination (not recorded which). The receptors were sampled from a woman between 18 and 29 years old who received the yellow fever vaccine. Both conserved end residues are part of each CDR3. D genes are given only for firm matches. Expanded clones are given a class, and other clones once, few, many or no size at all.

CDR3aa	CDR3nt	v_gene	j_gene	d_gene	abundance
CASSQPIGDSYEQYF	TGCGCCAGCAGCCAACCCATTGGGGACAGCTACGAGCAGTACTTC	TRBV4-1	TRBJ2-7	TRBD1	-
CASSPLSGTSGTDTQYF	TGCGCCAGCAGCCCCCTGTCCGGGACTAGCGGAACAGATACGCAGTATTTT	TRBV4-3	TRBJ2-3	TRBD2	-
CASSYSRQGATSSYNEQFF	TGTGCCAGCAGTTACTCGAGACAGGGGGCAACCAGCTCCTACAATGAGCAGTTCTTC	TRBV6-2/TRBV6-3	TRBJ2-1	TRBD1	-
CASSGHRPADTIYF	TGTGCCAGCAGCGGTCACCGACCGGCGGACACCATATATTTT	TRBV25-1	TRBJ1-3	-	-
CASRGLAGEKLFF	TGTGCCAGCAGGGGGTTGGCTGGTGAAAAACTGTTTTTT	TRBV2	TRBJ1-4	-	-
CASSVQMNTEAFF	TGTGCCAGCAGTGTCCAGATGAACACTGAAGCTTTCTTT	TRBV2	TRBJ1-1	-	-
CARSSGTVKICGQPQHF	TGTGCCAGAAGCTCCGGGACAGTGAAAATTTGCGGGCAGCCCCAGCATTTT	TRBV5-3	TRBJ1-5	TRBD1	-
CASSPREGLNNEQFF	TGTGCCAGCTCACCACGGGAAGGGCTCAACAATGAGCAGTTCTTC	TRBV18	TRBJ2-1	-	-
CASSPEGLAGEYEQYF	TGTGCCAGCTCACCCGAGGGACTAGCGGGAGAATACGAGCAGTACTTC	TRBV18	TRBJ2-7	TRBD2	-
CSVCQTNTEAFF	TGCAGTGTTTGCCAGACGAACACTGAAGCTTTCTTT	TRBV20-1	TRBJ1-1	-	few
CASSLYSGGQETQYF	TGTGCCAGCAGTTTGTACAGCGGAGGCCAAGAGACCCAGTACTTC	TRBV12-3/TRBV12-4	TRBJ2-5	-	-
CASSPIGTHTEAFF	TGTGCCAGCAGTCCCATTGGCACACACACTGAAGCTTTCTTT	TRBV12-3/TRBV12-4	TRBJ1-1	-	-
CSVALGGHGYTF	TGCAGCGTGGCACTCGGGGGCCATGGCTACACCTTC	TRBV29-1	TRBJ1-2	-	-
CASISGTPTYEQYF	TGTGCCAGCATTTCCGGGACACCAACCTACGAGCAGTACTTC	TRBV2	TRBJ2-7	-	-
CASSLRGAHTEAFF	TGTGCCAGCAGCTTACGGGGGGCTCACACTGAAGCTTTCTTT	TRBV11-2	TRBJ1-1	-	-
CASRPRGTGGNQPQHF	TGTGCCAGCAGGCCTCGGGGGACAGGGGGCAATCAGCCCCAGCATTTT	TRBV6-1	TRBJ1-5	TRBD1	-
CASREISGPYNEQFF	TGTGCCAGCAGAGAAATTAGCGGGCCTTACAATGAGCAGTTCTTC	TRBV11-2	TRBJ2-1	TRBD2	-
CASSLRAFNQPQHF	TGTGCCAGCTCACTCCGGGCCTTTAATCAGCCCCAGCATTTT	TRBV18	TRBJ1-5	-	few
CASSQIAFPDTQYF	TGTGCCAGCAGCCAAATAGCTTTCCCAGATACGCAGTATTTT	TRBV14	TRBJ2-3	-	once
CAISVDRGTPYGYTF	TGTGCCATCAGCGTAGACAGGGGAACCCCCTATGGCTACACCTTC	TRBV10-3	TRBJ1-2	TRBD1	-
CASSGQYSNQPQHF	TGTGCCAGCAGCGGACAGTACAGCAATCAGCCCCAGCATTTT	TRBV9	TRBJ1-5	-	-
CASTMGLMNTEAFF	TGTGCCAGTACCATGGGCCTAATGAACACTGAAGCTTTCTTT	TRBV19	TRBJ1-1	-	-
CAMTSGNTIYF	TGTGCCATGACCTCTGGAAACACCATATATTTT	TRBV5-4	TRBJ1-3	-	-
CASSYDSYNEQFF	TGTGCCAGCAGTTACGACAGCTACAATGAGCAGTTCTTC	TRBV6-5	TRBJ2-1	-	once
CASSYWREASYNEQFF	TGTGCCAGCAGTTACTGGCGGGAGGCCTCCTACAATGAGCAGTTCTTC	TRBV6-2/TRBV6-3	TRBJ2-1	TRBD2	-
CASSVGTSVGETQYF	TGTGCCAGCAGCGTAGGGACTAGCGTCGGAGAGACCCAGTACTTC	TRBV9	TRBJ2-5	TRBD2	-
CASSQGNNNQPQHF	TGTGCCAGCAGCCAGGGCAACAACAATCAGCCCCAGCATTTT	TRBV3-1	TRBJ1-5	-	-